In its sample, the clone carrying this T cell receptor (beta chain) was seen a few times. Its antigen is still unknown. This specimen comes from a study of cytomegalovirus exposure and HLA in healthy donors. Whole-study context: From HLA-typed donors, an early data release held approximately 85 million unique TCRs.

Overall study results and limits: In a later analysis, TCR association rates varied by HLA locus: DRB1 most, HLA-C fewest. A later analysis, which compared TCR beta chains of equal frequency, found the HLA-associated ones more clonally expanded. Based on reports, TCR beta sequences accurately predicted HLA-A and HLA-B alleles for most subjects.

This PCR relied on a set of 60 Vbeta primers and 13 Jbeta primers. Sequenced by immunoSEQ multiplex PCR; TCRdb stores in-frame clones only, minus some. The table has about 120,000 clones, around 60% seen once; the top ten hold more than 8.5%. CDR3 length equals 14 residues. The J segment lost 4 bases and the V segment lost 1 base, leaving 1 base of the junction unmatched. Per the germline V gene, CDR1 is SGHTA and CDR2 is FQGNSA. The V gene is TRBV7-2, the J gene TRBJ2-4; 7 nucleotides align to TRBD2. Specimen: PBMCs. This receptor was taken from a man aged 35 to 55 in good health and CMV-seropositive. CDR3 DNA: TGTGCCAGCAGCTTAGATAGCGGGAAAAACATTCAGTACTTC. Translated, it gives CASSLDSGKNIQYF.